The 14 T cell receptor beta chains below all came from one sample that was sequenced in a study of T cells of healthy individuals. TCRdb redid the calling of the 5' RACE reads with MiXCR, one entry per CDR3 protein. Altogether 95,000 to 100,000 distinct CDR3 sequences are present, approximately 15% being singletons, with the ten largest covering over 5%. The receptors shown here come from a human donor in good health.

The rearrangement links TRBV6-1 to TRBJ1-2; tentatively, D is TRBD1 (5 bases). Trimming pared 3 bases from V and 8 bases from J, leaving 10 bases between. This CDR3 region has 12 residues. CDR1 is MNHNS, CDR2 SASEGT, per germline. The CDR3 DNA is TGTGCCAGCAGTGAGGGGGGATACGGCTACACCTTC. Protein product: CASSEGGYGYTF.

CDR3 region: CASSFTRGPPQETQYF. The CDR3 DNA reads as TGTGCCAGCAGTTTTACCCGAGGCCCCCCACAAGAGACCCAGTACTTC. The gene calls are TRBV28 and TRBJ2-5; D not resolved. The length of the CDR3 is 16 residues. From germline, CDR1 is MDHEN and CDR2 SYDVKM. Trimming pared 3 bases from V and 2 bases from J, leaving 16 bases between. Using reference TRBV28 and TRBJ2-5 for the parts outside the CDR3, the full variable domain is DVKVTQSSRYLVKRTGEKVFLECVQDMDHENMFWYRQDPGLGLRLIYFSYDVKMKEKGDIPEGYSVSREKKERFSLILESASTNQTSMYLCASSFTRGPPQETQYFGPGTRLLVL.

This rearrangement joins TRBV6-5 to TRBJ2-7; TRBD2 matches at 10 bases. Germline V CDR1 and CDR2: MNHEY, SVGAGI. This CDR3 contains 15 residues. The J segment lost 3 bases and the V segment lost 2 bases, leaving 4 bases of the junction unmatched. The CDR3 loop reads CASSYLAGEGYEQYF. The CDR3 DNA follows: TGTGCCAGCAGTTACCTAGCGGGGGAGGGCTACGAGCAGTACTTC.

This rearrangement joins TRBV7-7 to TRBJ1-1, with 7 positions matching TRBD1. CDR1 is SSHAT, CDR2 FNYEAQ, per germline (reference sequence). The CDR3 sequence is 13 residues long. V lost 4 bases to trimming and J lost 6 bases; unmatched junction nucleotides: 5. This chain's CDR3 is CASSSYRGSEAFF. The CDR3, as DNA: TGTGCCAGCAGCTCTTACAGGGGATCTGAAGCTTTCTTT. Looking up the rest from reference TRBV7-7 and TRBJ1-1 gives the full variable domain: GAGVSQSPRYKVTKRGQDVTLRCDPISSHATLYWYQQALGQGPEFLTYFNYEAQPDKSGLPSDRFSAERPEGSISTLTIQRTEQRDSAMYRCASSSYRGSEAFFGQGTRLTVV.

The chain uses TRBV4-3 and TRBJ1-1; D is unresolved. Per germline, CDR1 LGHNA and CDR2 YSLEER. V lost 0 bases, J lost 3 bases, and 14 bases lay in between. The CDR3 consists of 16 residues. The CDR3 sequence: CASSQDGGSWDTEAFF. The CDR3 DNA reads TGCGCCAGCAGCCAAGATGGCGGGTCTTGGGACACTGAAGCTTTCTTT.

This clonotype came up many times. The V gene is TRBV20-1, the J gene TRBJ2-7; 7 nucleotides match TRBD1. This CDR3 is 14 amino acids long. Germline assignment: CDR1 DFQATT and CDR2 SNEGSKA (reference sequence). The CDR3 spells CTVGRQGLDYEQYF. The CDR3 nucleotides are TGCACCGTTGGACGACAGGGTCTTGACTACGAGCAGTACTTC.

This clonotype was seen only a few times. Written as DNA, the CDR3 is TGTGCCAGCAGTTACCCCCCAGATACGCAGTATTTT. Its protein product is CASSYPPDTQYF. This chain connects TRBV6-2 or TRBV6-3 to TRBJ2-3; D is unresolved. Trimming left V 2 bases short and J 4 bases short, with 4 bases between. The CDR3 consists of 12 residues. Germline V gene sequence: CDR1 MNHEY, CDR2 SVGEGT.

This clonotype was picked up many times. This chain uses TRBV20-1 with TRBJ1-1; no firm D call. The CDR3 covers 13 residues. Trimming stripped 3 bases from V and 1 base from J, with 9 bases between. The germline gives CDR1 DFQATT, CDR2 SNEGSKA (reference sequence). The CDR3 region has the DNA TGCAGTGCTAGGGTATTTAAGAACACTGAAGCTTTCTTT. Translation: CSARVFKNTEAFF.

This clonotype was detected a few times. This chain uses TRBV18 with TRBJ1-3; TRBD1 might be the D (6 bases). Per the germline V gene, CDR1 is KGHSH and CDR2 is LQKENI. Trimming shortened V by 0 bases and J by 4 bases, and 13 bases separated the two germline ends. The CDR3 runs to 16 residues. This CDR3 is CASSPPTGYAGNTIYF. CDR3 nucleotide sequence: TGTGCCAGCTCACCACCTACAGGGTATGCCGGAAACACCATATATTTT.

This clonotype showed up just a few times. V is TRBV6-1 and J is TRBJ2-7; D not certain. V was clipped by 5 bases and J by 9 bases, with 11 bases between them. CDR1 MNHNS and CDR2 SASEGT come from the germline V gene. The CDR3 length is 11 residues. This CDR3 is CASSPTSLQYF. CDR3 in DNA: TGTGCCAGCAGTCCGACCTCACTGCAGTACTTC.

The gene calls are TRBV30 and TRBJ1-1, with 7 bases aligning to TRBD1. Losses at the gene ends were 4 bases for V and 7 bases for J; bases not matched to a gene: 6. The length of the CDR3 is 12 residues. CDR1 is GTSNPN and CDR2 is SVGIG in the germline V gene (reference sequence). CDR3 sequence (DNA): TGTGCCTGGACTCTCTCAGGGGGTGAAGCTTTCTTT. The encoded protein is CAWTLSGGEAFF.

Comments on this clonotype: One junction end disagrees with the germline gene, perhaps due to a read error. This chain connects TRBV30 to TRBJ2-1; weak D call: TRBD1 (6 bases). The length of the CDR3 is 14 residues. Germline lookup yields CDR1 GTSNPN and CDR2 SVGIG (reference sequence). This CDR3 is CAWTPLGAYNGQFF. CDR3 sequence (DNA): TGTGCCTGGACTCCTCTGGGGGCCTACAATGGGCAGTTCTTC.

The sample holds a few counts of this clonotype. The CDR3 sequence: CASTRMITDTQYF. The DNA for the CDR3 is TGTGCCAGCACCAGAATGATCACAGATACGCAGTATTTT. V gene TRBV28 combines with J gene TRBJ2-3; D unresolved. The germline gives CDR1 MDHEN, CDR2 SYDVKM. The CDR3 consists of 13 residues. Deletions cut 7 bases from V and 2 bases from J, with 10 bases between.

The chain links TRBV5-1 to TRBJ2-3, with 10 positions matching TRBD1. This CDR3 is built from 16 residues. Germline trimming cut 0 bases from V and 6 bases from J; bases unmatched to any gene: 7. The germline gives CDR1 SGHRS, CDR2 YFSETQ. CDR3 residues: CASSLAPGTGEDTQYF. CDR3 nucleotides: TGCGCCAGCAGCTTGGCGCCTGGGACAGGGGAGGATACGCAGTATTTT.